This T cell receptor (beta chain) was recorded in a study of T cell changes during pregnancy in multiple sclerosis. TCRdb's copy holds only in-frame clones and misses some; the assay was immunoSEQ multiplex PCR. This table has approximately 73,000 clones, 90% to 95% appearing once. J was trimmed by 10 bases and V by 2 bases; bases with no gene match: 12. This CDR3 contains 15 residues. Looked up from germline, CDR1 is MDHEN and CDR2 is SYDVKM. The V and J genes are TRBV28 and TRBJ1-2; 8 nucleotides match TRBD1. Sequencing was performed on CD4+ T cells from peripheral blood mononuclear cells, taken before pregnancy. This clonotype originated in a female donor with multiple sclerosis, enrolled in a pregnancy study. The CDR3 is CASSLVIRTGRDYTF. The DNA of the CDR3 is TGTGCCAGCAGTTTAGTCATCCGGACAGGGCGAGACTACACCTTC.